This T cell receptor beta chain is from a study of cytomegalovirus exposure and HLA in healthy donors. On this clone itself: The target antigen is unknown.

Whole-study findings and limits: TCR sequences were mostly rare, though some public TCRs occurred in many donors. Other equally common chains were less clonally expanded than HLA-associated TCR beta chains, a later analysis showed.

From germline, CDR1 is MNHNS and CDR2 SASEGT. Trimming took off 5 bases at V and 8 bases at J, with 12 bases between the two ends. CDR3 length equals 12 residues. It was with 60 Vbeta and 13 Jbeta primers that the PCR ran. Measured with immunoSEQ multiplex PCR; TCRdb has only the in-frame clones, and not every one. Altogether about 140,000 clones are present, roughly 73% being singletons, with the ten largest covering around 1.5%. This rearrangement joins TRBV6-1 to TRBJ1-2, with a tentative D call TRBD1 (5 bases). This clonotype was sampled from a female donor in good health and CMV-seronegative. Material: PBMCs. The CDR3 nucleotides read TGTGCCAGCAGTACCCGACAGAACGGCTACACCTTC. This sequence encodes CASSTRQNGYTF.